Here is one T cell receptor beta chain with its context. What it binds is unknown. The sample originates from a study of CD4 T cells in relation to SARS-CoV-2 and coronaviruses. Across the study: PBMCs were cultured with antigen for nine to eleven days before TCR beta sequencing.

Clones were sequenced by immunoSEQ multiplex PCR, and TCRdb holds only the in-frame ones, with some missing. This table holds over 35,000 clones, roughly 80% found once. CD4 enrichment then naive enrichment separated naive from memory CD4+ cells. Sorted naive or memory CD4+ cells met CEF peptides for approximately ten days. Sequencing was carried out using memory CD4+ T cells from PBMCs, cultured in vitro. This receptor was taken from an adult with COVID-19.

In DNA, the CDR3 is TGTGCCACCAGCAGAGATTGGTTTGGCGCGTACAATGAGCAGTTCTTC. Translating gives CATSRDWFGAYNEQFF. This rearrangement joins TRBV15 to TRBJ2-1, with D unclear. This CDR3 has 16 residues. The V end was cut by 0 bases, the J end by 4 bases, with 13 bases between. Germline CDR1 is LNHNV and CDR2 is YYDKDF (reference sequence). The variable domain in full, completed from reference TRBV15 and TRBJ2-1, reads DAMVIQNPRYQVTQFGKPVTLSCSQTLNHNVMYWYQQKSSQAPKLLFHYYDKDFNNEADTPDNFQSRRPNTSFCFLDIRSPGLGDTAMYLCATSRDWFGAYNEQFFGPGTRLTVL.